Each of the 25 T cell receptor beta chains below was sequenced from the same sample in a study of shared clonotypes between healthy human individuals. Assay: immunoSEQ multiplex PCR; the TCRdb copy retains only in-frame clones and omits some. The table records fewer than 550,000 clones, almost 80% of them present only once. The sample comprised PBMCs. The receptors here all came from a woman in her forties in good health. Some clones in this sample may be carry-over from other donors' samples.

Notes on this clone: This CDR3 is also generated by other DNA sequences in the sample. V and J are TRBV5-1 and TRBJ2-6; unclear D gene. This CDR3 has 16 residues. CDR1 SGHRS and CDR2 YFSETQ come from the germline V gene. V shed 0 bases and J shed 1 base, with 8 bases lying between them. CDR3 sequence: CASSLDVGSGANVLTF. The CDR3, as DNA: TGCGCCAGCAGCTTGGACGTGGGGTCTGGGGCCAACGTCCTGACTTTC.

The chain recombines TRBV11-3 with TRBJ2-1, with 7 bases identical to TRBD1. This CDR3 region has 15 residues. The junction had 4 bases not matched to a gene; V was cut back by 3 bases and J by 2 bases. Germline V lookup: CDR1 SGHNT, CDR2 YENEEA. CDR3 region: CASSFRDSAYNEQFF. In DNA, the CDR3 is TGTGCCAGCAGCTTCAGGGACAGTGCCTACAATGAGCAGTTCTTC.

The rearrangement uses TRBV6-1 and TRBJ1-1; tentatively, D is TRBD1 (6 bases). V gave up 2 bases and J gave up 7 bases, with 17 bases separating them. This CDR3 has 15 amino acids. Germline values: CDR1 MNHNS, CDR2 SASEGT. CDR3 amino acids: CASSEKRVEGGEAFF. CDR3 sequence (DNA): TGTGCCAGCAGTGAAAAAAGGGTAGAGGGGGGTGAAGCTTTCTTT.

The chain recombines TRBV4-3 with TRBJ1-5; the D is unclear. The CDR3 consists of 13 residues. Per germline, CDR1 LGHNA and CDR2 YSLEER. V was trimmed by 0 bases and J by 6 bases, leaving 6 bases between them. The CDR3 loop is CASSQDRGQPQHF. CDR3 nucleotides: TGCGCCAGCAGCCAAGATCGGGGTCAGCCCCAGCATTTT.

This clone was detected once. The chain joins TRBV5-1 to TRBJ1-2, with 9 bases matching TRBD1. V shed 0 bases and J 2 bases; nucleotides not matched to a gene: 5. This CDR3 is 16 amino acids long. Germline values: CDR1 SGHRS, CDR2 YFSETQ. Written as DNA, the CDR3 is TGCGCCAGCAGCTTGGGGTGGGACAGGGCCAACTATGGCTACACCTTC. This gives the protein CASSLGWDRANYGYTF.

The sample holds a few counts of this clone. This chain joins TRBV5-1 and TRBJ2-5; D unclear. The J call is uncertain, as TRBJ2-7 better fits the DNA end. This CDR3 is 13 amino acids long. Germline CDR1 and CDR2: SGHRS and YFSETQ. The CDR3 here is CASSLGSPYEQYF. The CDR3 DNA is TGCGCCAGCAGCTTGGGCAGTCCCTACGAGCAGTACTTC.

The chain recombines TRBV7-7 with TRBJ2-1; the match to TRBD2 covers 14 bases. CDR1 and CDR2 from the germline V gene are SSHAT and FNYEAQ (reference sequence). This CDR3 is 15 amino acids long. Trimming removed 5 bases from V and 10 bases from J; junction bases left unmatched: 7. CDR3 DNA: TGTGCCAGCAGCCTCGGACTAGCGGGAGGTGAGGAGCAGTTCTTC. Translated, it gives CASSLGLAGGEEQFF.

The rearrangement uses TRBV28 and TRBJ2-3; D is uncertain. CDR1 is MDHEN, CDR2 SYDVKM, per germline. The CDR3 extends over 12 amino acids. V shed 5 bases and J shed 6 bases, with 9 bases lying between them. DNA of the CDR3: TGTGCCAGCAGTCCTCCGCAGGATACGCAGTATTTT. Translating it yields CASSPPQDTQYF.

A few counts support this clone. V usage is TRBV19 and J usage is TRBJ2-1; D call uncertain. The CDR3 is made up of 16 amino acids. Looked up from germline, CDR1 is LNHDA and CDR2 is SQIVND (reference sequence). V was trimmed by 6 bases and J by 8 bases, leaving 23 bases between them. CDR3 coding DNA: TGTGCCAGTAGCATTTCCCCCGGCCCAGTTGGCGATGAGCAGTTCTTC. The encoded protein is CASSISPGPVGDEQFF.

The chain joins TRBV18 to TRBJ1-1; D is possibly TRBD1 (6 bases). Germline V gene lookup returns CDR1 KGHSH and CDR2 LQKENI. This CDR3 spans 15 amino acids. V was cut by 0 bases and J by 4 bases, with 12 bases left in between. The CDR3 DNA follows: TGTGCCAGCTCACCACCGAAGGGGGTCGTCACTGAAGCTTTCTTT. This translates into CASSPPKGVVTEAFF.

This rearrangement joins TRBV7-2 to TRBJ1-5; tentative D call: TRBD1 (5 bases). Between the trimmed V and J ends, which lost 2 bases and 7 bases, there was a span of 6 bases. Germline V CDR1 and CDR2: SGHTA, FQGNSA. The CDR3 has 12 amino acids. CDR3 region: CASSLWGQPQHF. The DNA for the CDR3 is TGTGCCAGCAGCTTATGGGGGCAGCCCCAGCATTTT.

This sequence joins TRBV7-9 and TRBJ1-4, with TRBD1 matching over 7 bases. Per germline, CDR1 SEHNR and CDR2 FQNEAQ (reference sequence). Unmatched junction bases numbered 19, after V lost 5 bases and J lost 7 bases. The CDR3 consists of 18 residues. DNA of the CDR3: TGTGCCAGCAGCCGAGGGACCCTCCGAGGGGGCAAAGTTGAAAAACTGTTTTTT. Amino acid sequence: CASSRGTLRGGKVEKLFF.

The gene calls are TRBV10-3 and TRBJ2-7, with TRBD1 matching over 8 bases. The CDR3 has 16 amino acids. Unmatched junction bases numbered 10, after V lost 0 bases and J lost 6 bases. Germline V gives CDR1 ENHRY, CDR2 SYGVKD. The CDR3 sequence is CAISESGGQGSGEQYF. The CDR3 nucleotides read TGTGCCATCAGTGAGTCGGGAGGACAGGGTAGCGGCGAGCAGTACTTC.

This rearrangement joins TRBV5-1 to TRBJ2-7; TRBD1 is a possible D gene (6 bases). Per the germline V gene, CDR1 is SGHRS and CDR2 is YFSETQ. This CDR3 comprises 13 residues. V gave up 1 base and J gave up 6 bases, with 11 bases separating them. The CDR3 DNA reads TGCGCCAGCAGCTTGAAAACAGGGAGCGAGCAGTACTTC. Translation gives CASSLKTGSEQYF. The complete variable domain, with remaining parts taken from reference TRBV5-1 and TRBJ2-7, reads KAGVTQTPRYLIKTRGQQVTLSCSPISGHRSVSWYQQTPGQGLQFLFEYFSETQRNKGNFPGRFSGRQFSNSRSEMNVSTLELGDSALYLCASSLKTGSEQYFGPGTRLTVT.

This chain connects TRBV30 to TRBJ2-5; 9 bases align to TRBD2. Germline CDR1 is GTSNPN and CDR2 is SVGIG (reference sequence). The CDR3 runs to 16 residues. Trimming cost V 0 bases and J 0 bases; bases outside gene matches: 5. In nucleotides, the CDR3 is TGTGCCTGGAGTGTTCGGGCGGGAGGGTACCAAGAGACCCAGTACTTC. Translated: CAWSVRAGGYQETQYF.

The chain employs TRBV19 and TRBJ1-5; D might be TRBD1 (6 bases). The germline CDR1 and CDR2 sequences are LNHDA and SQIVND (reference sequence). This CDR3 has 14 amino acids. V was trimmed by 3 bases and J by 5 bases, leaving 11 bases between them. The CDR3 sequence: CASSINEGDQPQHF. CDR3 nucleotides: TGTGCCAGTAGTATTAATGAGGGGGATCAGCCCCAGCATTTT.

This clone has at least ten counts. The same CDR3 also results from other DNA sequences found in this sample. V is TRBV15 and J is TRBJ1-5; D is uncertain. Deletions cut 0 bases from V and 6 bases from J, with 12 bases between. The CDR3 has 15 residues. Germline CDR1 and CDR2: LNHNV and YYDKDF (reference sequence). This chain's CDR3 is CATSREAEGGQPQHF. CDR3 sequence (DNA): TGTGCCACCAGCAGAGAGGCAGAGGGCGGTCAGCCCCAGCATTTT.

The V call is TRBV6-1, the J call TRBJ2-5; D is perhaps TRBD2 (5 bases). Germline CDR1 is MNHNS and CDR2 is SASEGT. Trimming removed 6 bases from V and 5 bases from J, with 19 bases in between. This CDR3 comprises 15 residues. The CDR3 here is CASRTGIGAVETQYF. In nucleotides, the CDR3 is TGTGCCAGCAGAACCGGGATCGGTGCCGTGGAGACCCAGTACTTC.

The chain couples TRBV28 to TRBJ2-3; 10 bases map to TRBD2. V gave up 8 bases and J gave up 2 bases; unmatched junction bases: 7. This CDR3 contains 15 residues. CDR1 and CDR2 (germline): MDHEN, SYDVKM. The CDR3 reads CASPPTSGATDTQYF. The DNA for the CDR3 is TGTGCCAGCCCTCCTACTAGCGGGGCCACAGATACGCAGTATTTT.

The genes are TRBV7-8 and TRBJ1-5, with D unclear. V shed 0 bases and J shed 4 bases, with 10 bases lying between them. The V gene's germline CDR1 is SGHVS and CDR2 FQNEAQ. The length of the CDR3 is 15 residues. The CDR3 DNA sequence: TGTGCCAGCAGCTTAGCTCCTCTCGCGAATCAGCCCCAGCATTTT. Translation gives CASSLAPLANQPQHF.

This clone was counted only a few times. The chain employs TRBV2 and TRBJ1-5, with D maybe TRBD1 (5 bases). Germline values: CDR1 SNHLY, CDR2 FYNNEI. V gave up 4 bases and J gave up 4 bases, with 8 bases separating them. The CDR3 is 13 amino acids. The CDR3 spells CASSGGLNQPQHF. DNA of the CDR3: TGTGCCAGCAGTGGGGGCCTTAATCAGCCCCAGCATTTT.

The V and J genes are TRBV5-1 and TRBJ2-3, with 7 positions matching TRBD1. CDR1 and CDR2 (germline): SGHRS, YFSETQ. The CDR3 is 15 residues long. J lost 2 bases, V lost 0 bases, and 3 bases had no gene match. CDR3 protein: CASSLVGGDTDTQYF. CDR3 nucleotide sequence: TGCGCCAGCAGCTTGGTAGGGGGCGACACAGATACGCAGTATTTT. The variable domain in full, completed from reference TRBV5-1 and TRBJ2-3, reads KAGVTQTPRYLIKTRGQQVTLSCSPISGHRSVSWYQQTPGQGLQFLFEYFSETQRNKGNFPGRFSGRQFSNSRSEMNVSTLELGDSALYLCASSLVGGDTDTQYFGPGTRLTVL.

The chain employs TRBV29-1 and TRBJ1-1; D is unclear. The CDR3 contains 12 residues. V was pared by 4 bases and J by 8 bases, with 14 bases between. Germline V gene data show CDR1 as SQVTM and CDR2 as ANQGSEA. This CDR3 is CSVVPSSGEAFF. The CDR3 region has the DNA TGCAGCGTTGTTCCCTCCTCGGGGGAAGCTTTCTTT.

The V and J genes are TRBV4-3 and TRBJ2-1; 10 nucleotides agree with TRBD2. CDR3 length: 15 residues. CDR1 is LGHNA, CDR2 YSLEER, per germline. V lost 5 bases and J lost 6; bases outside the gene matches: 7. The CDR3 DNA reads as TGCGCCAGCAGCTCCCTAGCGGGAGTAACCAATGAGCAGTTCTTC. This translates into CASSSLAGVTNEQFF.

The genes are TRBV5-3 and TRBJ2-1; 12 bases map to TRBD2. TRBV5-3 belongs to the ORF category, with a function that is uncertain. The CDR3 extends over 18 amino acids. The junction had 6 bases not matched to a gene; V was cut back by 2 bases and J by 0 bases. The CDR3 loop reads CARSFLAGGPLSYNEQFF. The CDR3, as DNA: TGTGCCAGAAGCTTTCTAGCGGGAGGGCCACTCTCCTACAATGAGCAGTTCTTC.